This is a list of T cell receptor beta chains from one sample in a study of T cells in Graves' hyperthyroidism and ophthalmopathy. TCRdb re-called the multiplex PCR reads with MiXCR, one entry per CDR3 protein. Of roughly 720,000 distinct CDR3 sequences in the sample, approximately 15% were seen once. Sequencing input: blood. The source of these receptors is a man aged 50-59 years with Graves' hyperthyroidism. Both conserved end residues are part of each CDR3. The D gene is left open where the match is weak. Clone size, where shown, is once, few, many, or a class for clones that have expanded.

>few|TRBV9|TRBJ2-3|TRBD2|16
TGTGCCAGCAGCATCCGACTAGCGGGAGATTCGGATACGCAGTATTTT
CASSIRLAGDSDTQYF
>.|TRBV13|TRBJ1-5|.|12
TGTGCCAGCAGCTCCGGGTGGCAGCCCCAGCATTTT
CASSSGWQPQHF
>many|TRBV28|TRBJ2-1|TRBD1|15
TGTGCCAGCAGTCCCGGGACAGGGGGCACCCATGAGCAGTTCTTC
CASSPGTGGTHEQFF
>.|TRBV29-1|TRBJ1-2|TRBD1|16
TGCAGCGCAGACAGGGGAGGGAGTCAGGCCGAGTATGGCTACACCTTC
CSADRGGSQAEYGYTF
>.|TRBV7-3|TRBJ2-3|.|14
TGTGCCAGCAGCTTAGGGTTGCGGGGAGATACGCAGTATTTT
CASSLGLRGDTQYF
>.|TRBV19|TRBJ2-5|.|11
TGTGCCAGTACCAGGGAAGAGACCCAGTACTTC
CASTREETQYF
>many|TRBV12-3/TRBV12-4|TRBJ1-5|.|14
TGTGCCAGCAGTGGGACAAATAGCAATCAGCCCCAGCATTTT
CASSGTNSNQPQHF
>.|TRBV4-1|TRBJ1-5|.|14
TGCGCCAGCAGCCAAGCGGCGGTTAATCAGCCCCAGCATTTT
CASSQAAVNQPQHF
>many|TRBV28|TRBJ2-1|.|15
TGTGCCAGCAGTTTTTTCGTGAGGGGAAAGGATGAGCAGTTCTTC
CASSFFVRGKDEQFF
>many|TRBV11-2|TRBJ2-3|.|16
TGTGCCAGCAGCTTAGGGCGAGAGGTATTCACAGATACGCAGTATTTT
CASSLGREVFTDTQYF
>.|TRBV7-9|TRBJ2-1|.|15
TGTGCCAGCAGCTTAGTAGCGAAATCGTACAATGAGCAGTTCTTC
CASSLVAKSYNEQFF
>many|TRBV28|TRBJ2-7|TRBD2|19
TGTGCCAGCAGCCTCGCCAGGCAACTCATGACTAGCGGGAGAAACGAGCAGTACTTC
CASSLARQLMTSGRNEQYF
>few|TRBV30|TRBJ2-1|.|17
TGTGCCTGGAGGGAGCGCGCCGGGATCCAAGCTAGGAATGAGCAGTTCTTC
CAWRERAGIQARNEQFF
>many|TRBV28|TRBJ2-2|.|16
TGTGCCAGCACATCAAAGGGGCAGCCTTACACCGGGGAGCTGTTTTTT
CASTSKGQPYTGELFF
>few|TRBV7-9|TRBJ1-4|.|13
TGTGCCAGCAGCTTCAAGTATGATGAAAAACTGTTTTTT
CASSFKYDEKLFF
>.|TRBV27|TRBJ2-1|.|15
TGTGCCAGCACCTGGGGGCAGGGAAGGTACAATGAGCAGTTCTTC
CASTWGQGRYNEQFF
>many|TRBV13|TRBJ2-5|.|14
TGTGCCAGCAGACGAGGGGGGGCAGGAGAGACCCAGTACTTC
CASRRGGAGETQYF
>few|TRBV19|TRBJ2-1|.|16
TGTGCCAGTAGTGAGCTAGCCTCATTCTCCTACAATGAGCAGTTCTTC
CASSELASFSYNEQFF
>few|TRBV12-3/TRBV12-4|TRBJ1-4|TRBD1|14
TGTGCCAGCAGTCAGACAGGGAACAATGAAAAACTGTTTTTT
CASSQTGNNEKLFF
>many|TRBV28|TRBJ1-5|TRBD1|17
TGTGCCAGCAGTTCGGGTGGGGGACAGGGGAAGAACCAGCCCCAGCATTTT
CASSSGGGQGKNQPQHF
>many|TRBV20-1|TRBJ2-2|.|14
TGCAGTGCTCCTCAGAGGGAGAACACCGGGGAGCTGTTTTTT
CSAPQRENTGELFF
>.|TRBV19|TRBJ1-5|TRBD1|12
TGTGCCAGCCGGGACAGGGGTGAGCCCCAGCATTTT
CASRDRGEPQHF
>.|TRBV6-2/TRBV6-3|TRBJ2-7|TRBD1|15
TGTGCCAGCATGGTATCGACAGGGAGCCTATACGAGCAGTACTTC
CASMVSTGSLYEQYF
>many|TRBV18|TRBJ1-4|.|13
TGTGCCAGCTCACCGCCACCAAATGAAAAACTGTTTTTT
CASSPPPNEKLFF